This TCR beta chain stems from a study of cytomegalovirus exposure and HLA in healthy donors. Primers for the PCR totalled 60 Vbeta and 13 Jbeta. Assay: immunoSEQ multiplex PCR; the TCRdb copy retains only in-frame clones and omits some. The specimen's table records roughly 110,000 clones. V dropped 5 bases and J dropped 9 bases, with 19 bases sitting between them. Germline V lookup: CDR1 MNHNY, CDR2 SVGAGI (reference sequence). The CDR3 is made up of 14 amino acids. The TCR was taken from a man aged 40-50 years in good health and CMV-seropositive. The V call is TRBV6-6, the J call TRBJ1-2, with a weak D call TRBD1 (6 bases). The sample taken for sequencing was PBMCs. As DNA, the CDR3 is TGTGCCAGCAGTCCTCCCGGACAGAGTAATAGCTACACCTTC. Protein product: CASSPPGQSNSYTF.